A selection of T cell receptor beta chains follows, all from one sample in a study of CD4 T cells in relation to SARS-CoV-2 and coronaviruses. These receptors' antigens are unknown. The repertoire was sequenced with immunoSEQ multiplex PCR; TCRdb's copy has only in-frame clones and lacks some. The table includes just under 20,000 clones, around 80% detected once. The sequenced sample consisted of CD4+ T cells from PBMCs, cultured in vitro. The receptor set was obtained from a human donor in good health. Both conserved end residues are part of each CDR3.

j_call v_call cdr3_aa
TRBJ2-5 TRBV11-2 CASSPGLGSETQYF
TRBJ2-1 TRBV30 CAWSGGAWSSSDEQFF
TRBJ1-1 TRBV4-1 CASSQVLGNTEAFF
TRBJ2-1 TRBV5-1 CASSSGIRTGSYNEQFF
TRBJ2-1 TRBV3-1/TRBV3-2 CASSQGGGTGEQFF
TRBJ1-4 TRBV27 CASSSLGTGSKKLFF
TRBJ1-6 TRBV2 CASSVYGTEDSPLHF
TRBJ1-2 TRBV3-1/TRBV3-2 CASSPTGGGYGYTF
TRBJ1-1 TRBV9 CASSPQTDLNTEAFF
TRBJ1-3 TRBV10-2 CASSHIRSSGNTIYF
TRBJ2-3 TRBV24-1 CATSDAGETLTDTQYF
TRBJ2-3 TRBV29-1 CSWGAQMKADTQYF
TRBJ2-5 TRBV3-1/TRBV3-2 CASSHMGRKETQYF
TRBJ1-1 TRBV24-1 CATSDRERGNTEAFF
TRBJ2-3 TRBV14 CASSQESTDTQYF
TRBJ2-7 TRBV5-1 CASSPWGFSYEQYF
TRBJ2-1 TRBV20-1 CSASSLATGNYNEQFF
TRBJ2-5 TRBV5-1 CASSFQGGQETQYF
TRBJ1-1 TRBV7-9 CASSSRQEWITEAFF
TRBJ2-1 TRBV5-1 CASSLATETSYNEQFF
TRBJ2-7 TRBV10-1 CASSATSYEQYF
TRBJ2-5 TRBV5-3 CARSLWTGLLADLQETQYF
TRBJ2-7 TRBV5-8 CASSWLAGRNSYEQYF
TRBJ1-2 TRBV11-1 CASSLTDRDPYGYTF
TRBJ2-3 TRBV18 CASSADTQYF
TRBJ2-7 TRBV7-2 CASSPTGVSHEQYF
TRBJ1-2 TRBV18 CASSPPGTYGYTF
TRBJ1-1 TRBV6-5 CASRSPLAGSEAFF
TRBJ2-3 TRBV7-8 CASSPRGGYADTQYF
TRBJ2-3 TRBV7-2 CASSSTSGILTDTQYF
TRBJ1-5 TRBV19 CASSYLTGDSNQPQHF
TRBJ1-1 TRBV29-1 CSVNRNTEAFF
TRBJ1-1 TRBV6-5 CASSRAETGNTEAFF
TRBJ2-1 TRBV11-1 CASSLGPGNEQFF
TRBJ1-6 TRBV20-1 CSASGGSPLHF
TRBJ1-3 TRBV3-1/TRBV3-2 CASSLTLGQGPGNTIYF
TRBJ1-1 TRBV24-1 CATSDNNRAEAFF
TRBJ2-7 TRBV4-1 CASSPDRDSVPYEQYF
TRBJ2-6 TRBV9 CASSAGGLLSSGANVLTF
TRBJ2-1 TRBV20-1 CSASSLGGSYNEQFF
TRBJ1-6 TRBV6-5 CASSYGGANSPLHF
TRBJ2-7 TRBV9 CASSVATGLAGYEQYF
TRBJ2-2 TRBV5-1 CASSSLAVGRTGELFF
TRBJ2-1 TRBV3-1/TRBV3-2 CASSQASGRNGNEQFF
TRBJ2-1 TRBV9 CASSVVWRDYNEQFF
TRBJ1-1 TRBV5-1 CASSLISDGTQGEAFF
TRBJ2-4 TRBV6-5 CASSPAGQGNIQYF
TRBJ1-5 TRBV6-1 CASSEVWGLGGQPQHF
TRBJ2-2 TRBV19 CASIRSYTGELFF
TRBJ2-3 TRBV7-3 CASSLALAGRDTQYF
TRBJ1-2 TRBV9 CASSEQGPGYGYTF
TRBJ1-6 TRBV9 CASRGTQGSDHSPLHF
TRBJ2-3 TRBV2 CASSVPDTQYF
TRBJ2-2 TRBV24-1 CATPIWGQGGPGELFF
TRBJ2-1 TRBV18 CASSPRSVRGIGNEQFF
TRBJ2-1 TRBV6-1 CASSEDERYNEQFF
TRBJ2-7 TRBV28 CASSLSGLRYEQYF
TRBJ2-3 TRBV7-9 CASSPMYGTSTDTQYF
TRBJ2-2 TRBV2 CASSGWGTGETGELFF
TRBJ2-7 TRBV27 CASSLSTGVYEQYF